Included here is one T cell receptor (beta chain) sequence, with context. Its antigen is unknown. The data belong to a study of Ad26.COV2.S vaccination and SARS-CoV-2 variants. Findings and caveats of the study: Considerable breadth of spike-specific CD8+ and CD4+ T cell responses has reportedly been documented following vaccination. Researchers reported similar non-spike TCR breadth in vaccine and placebo recipients. The placebo group had lower spike-specific TCR breadth than the vaccine recipients did. Possible underestimation of total T cell responses by the TCR breadth and depth analyses was noted.

Repertoires were generated with immunoSEQ multiplex PCR, while TCRdb's copy carries only in-frame clones and drops some. Counted here are about 350,000 clones, 92% occurring once; the ten biggest clones make up around 4.2%. The germline gives CDR1 SNHLY, CDR2 FYNNEI. The CDR3 sequence is 13 residues long. Trimming pared 8 bases from V and 13 bases from J, leaving 23 bases between. This TCR was recovered from a human donor who had recovered from COVID-19. The sample was peripheral blood, taken after recovery from COVID-19. V and J are TRBV2 and TRBJ1-2; D might be TRBD1 (6 bases). CDR3 in amino acids: CASYSLPGHPSTF. DNA of the CDR3: TGTGCCAGCTATTCTCTGCCGGGACACCCGTCCACCTTC.